Sequencing of this TCR beta chain was carried out in a study of T cell responses to AZD1222 COVID-19 vaccine. The germline gives CDR1 SGHVS, CDR2 FQNEAQ. Trimming cost V 5 bases and J 0 bases, with 11 bases left between them. The CDR3 runs to 15 residues. General study results and limits: Donors were largely white British and mainly female; clonal diversity was possibly underestimated. Compared with day 0, the breadth and depth of the Spike-specific TCR repertoire rose significantly after two doses of AZD1222. Vaccine-related CD4 TCRs covered spike, predominating at 160-218 and 743-854. Among spike-specific TCRs, nearly half reportedly target unmutated variant regions.

The method was immunoSEQ multiplex PCR; TCRdb's version includes in-frame clones alone and lacks a portion of them. The data contain more than 100,000 clones, around 92% of them singletons. This clone was observed once. Antigen specificity is unknown. The TCR comes from an adult in good health. The sequencing used peripheral blood, collected on day 0 of AZD1222 vaccination. This chain links TRBV7-8 with TRBJ1-3; D is perhaps TRBD1 (6 bases). In nucleotides, the CDR3 is TGTGCCAGCAGCCTTACAGGGCTCTCTGGAAACACCATATATTTT. Translating it yields CASSLTGLSGNTIYF.